This T cell receptor (beta chain) was recorded in a study of identical twins. Overall study findings and caveats: Beta out-of-frame twin sharing showed a weaker excess.

A note on this clonotype: The target antigen is unknown.

V was pared by 2 bases and J by 9 bases, with 6 bases of the junction left unmatched. This CDR3 has 13 amino acids. Germline values: CDR1 SGHVS, CDR2 FNYEAQ. TCRdb fed the 5' RACE reads into MiXCR, producing one record per CDR3 protein. Here the sample spans around 250,000 distinct CDR3 sequences, 6.5% being singletons. In addition, the sample was reused for a study of T cells expressing NK-cell markers.

The sequencing input was CD8+ T cells sorted from blood. The TCR originated in a woman aged 18-29 years in good health. The chain joins TRBV7-6 to TRBJ2-5, with 7 bases matching TRBD2. The CDR3 protein is CASSLSVREAQYF. CDR3 coding DNA: TGTGCCAGCAGCTTATCCGTTCGGGAGGCCCAGTACTTC.